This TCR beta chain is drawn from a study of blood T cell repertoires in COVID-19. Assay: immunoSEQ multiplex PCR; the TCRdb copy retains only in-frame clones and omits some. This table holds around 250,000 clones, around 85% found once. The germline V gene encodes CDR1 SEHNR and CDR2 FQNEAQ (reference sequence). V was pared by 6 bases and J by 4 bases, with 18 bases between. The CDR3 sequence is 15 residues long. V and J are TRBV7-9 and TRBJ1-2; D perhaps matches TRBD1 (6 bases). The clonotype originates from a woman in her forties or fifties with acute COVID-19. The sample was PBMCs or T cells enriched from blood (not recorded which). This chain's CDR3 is CASSRRGTDPYGYTF. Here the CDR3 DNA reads TGTGCCAGCAGTCGCAGGGGCACCGACCCCTATGGCTACACCTTC.